The sequence of this TCR beta chain was determined in a study of blood T cell repertoires in COVID-19. Only in-frame clones appear in the TCRdb table, and some are missing; sequencing was by immunoSEQ multiplex PCR. The table shows more than 150,000 clones, with 78% occurring only once. The receptor was isolated from a woman aged 80 or over with active or convalescent COVID-19. Sequencing was done on a sample of peripheral blood.

The CDR3 spells CASRSGTQNNEKLFF. CDR3 bases: TGTGCCAGCAGATCCGGGACACAGAATAATGAAAAACTGTTTTTT. The chain couples TRBV7-9 to TRBJ1-4; D perhaps matches TRBD1 (6 bases). Germline CDR1 SEHNR, CDR2 FQNEAQ (reference sequence). Trimming left V 6 bases short and J 4 bases short, with 15 bases between. The CDR3 spans 15 residues.